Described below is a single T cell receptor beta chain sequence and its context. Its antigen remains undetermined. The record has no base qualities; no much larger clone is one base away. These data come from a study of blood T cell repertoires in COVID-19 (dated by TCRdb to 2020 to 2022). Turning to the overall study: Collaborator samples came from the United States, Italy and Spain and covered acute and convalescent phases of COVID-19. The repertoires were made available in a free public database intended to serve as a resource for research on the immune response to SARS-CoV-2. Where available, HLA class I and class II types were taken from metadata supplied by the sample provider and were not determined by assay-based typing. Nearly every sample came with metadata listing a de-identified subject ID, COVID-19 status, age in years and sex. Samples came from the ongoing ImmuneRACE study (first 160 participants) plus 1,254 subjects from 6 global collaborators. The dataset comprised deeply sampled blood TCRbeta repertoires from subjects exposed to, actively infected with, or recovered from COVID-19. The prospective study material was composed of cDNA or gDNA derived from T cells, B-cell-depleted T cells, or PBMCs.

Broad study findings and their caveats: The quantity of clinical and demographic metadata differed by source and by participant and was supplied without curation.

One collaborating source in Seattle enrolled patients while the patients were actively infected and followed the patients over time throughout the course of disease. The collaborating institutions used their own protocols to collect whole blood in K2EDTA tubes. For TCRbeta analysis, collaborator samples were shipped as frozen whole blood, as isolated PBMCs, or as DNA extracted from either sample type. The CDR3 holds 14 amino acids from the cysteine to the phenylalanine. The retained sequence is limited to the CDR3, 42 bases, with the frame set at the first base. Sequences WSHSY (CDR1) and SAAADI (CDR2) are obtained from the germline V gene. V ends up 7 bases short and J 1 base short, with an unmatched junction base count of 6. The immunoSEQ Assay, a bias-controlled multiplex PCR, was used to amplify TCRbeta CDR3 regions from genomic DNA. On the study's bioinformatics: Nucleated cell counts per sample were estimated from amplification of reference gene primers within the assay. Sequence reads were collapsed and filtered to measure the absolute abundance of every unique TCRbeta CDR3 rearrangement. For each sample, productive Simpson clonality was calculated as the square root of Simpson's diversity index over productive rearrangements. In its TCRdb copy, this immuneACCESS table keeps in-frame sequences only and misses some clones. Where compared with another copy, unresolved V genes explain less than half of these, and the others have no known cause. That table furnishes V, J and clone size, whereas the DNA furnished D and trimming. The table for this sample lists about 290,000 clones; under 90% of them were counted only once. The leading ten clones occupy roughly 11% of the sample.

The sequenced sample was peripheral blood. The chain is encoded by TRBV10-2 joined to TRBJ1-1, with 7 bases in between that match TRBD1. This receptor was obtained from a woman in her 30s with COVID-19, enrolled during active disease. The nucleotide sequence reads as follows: TGCGCCAGCATTCGACAGGGTCAGAACACTGAAGCTTTCTTT. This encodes CASIRQGQNTEAFF.